This T cell receptor (beta chain) was sequenced in a study of OX40 agonist ivuxolimab in advanced cancers. Study findings and constraints: Among the nonresponders, some also had low normalized T-cell clonal expansion. People who partly responded at 0.1-3.0 mg/kg had some of the least clonal expansion seen.

Using immunoSEQ multiplex PCR, the repertoire was profiled, and TCRdb retains in-frame clones only, with some absent. This sample has under 40,000 clones, with 75% to 85% found just once. CDR1 is MNHNS and CDR2 is SASEGT in the germline V gene. The CDR3 is made up of 14 amino acids. V dropped 2 bases and J dropped 9 bases, with 14 bases sitting between them. Concerning this clone itself: Its specificity is not known.

The sequence derives from an adult with an advanced solid tumor such as melanoma, head and neck, liver or kidney cancer. The genes are TRBV6-1 and TRBJ2-1; D remains ambiguous. The sample consisted of CD4+ or CD8+ T cells sorted from blood, taken in a trial of the OX40 agonist ivuxolimab. The CDR3 reads CASSERVSYGEQFF. The CDR3 DNA sequence: TGTGCCAGCAGTGAAAGAGTTAGTTACGGTGAGCAGTTCTTC.